These T cell receptor beta chains were read from a single sample in a study of T cell responses to AZD1222 COVID-19 vaccine. TCRdb's copy holds only in-frame clones and misses some; the assay was immunoSEQ multiplex PCR. The table has roughly 28,000 clones, more than 85% seen once. The sequences come from peripheral blood, collected on day 0 of AZD1222 vaccination. Receptors were obtained from an adult in good health. Both conserved end residues are part of each CDR3. D genes are given only for firm matches. The size entry is marked missing in some rows and otherwise reads once, few, many or a size class.

v_call: TRBV18; d_call: TRBD1; clone_size: .; cdr3_length: 16; j_call: TRBJ1-4; cdr3_aa: CASSPQTGGSNEKLFF; cdr3_nt: TGTGCCAGCTCACCCCAGACAGGGGGGAGTAATGAAAAACTGTTTTTT
v_call: TRBV12-5; d_call: TRBD1; clone_size: .; cdr3_length: 15; j_call: TRBJ1-5; cdr3_aa: CASGQEDRGNQPQHF; cdr3_nt: TGTGCTAGTGGTCAAGAGGACAGGGGCAATCAGCCCCAGCATTTT
v_call: TRBV12-3/TRBV12-4; d_call: .; clone_size: .; cdr3_length: 13; j_call: TRBJ2-1; cdr3_aa: CAIQDSSYNEQFF; cdr3_nt: TGTGCCATACAGGATTCCTCCTACAATGAGCAGTTCTTC
v_call: TRBV6-5; d_call: TRBD2; clone_size: .; cdr3_length: 12; j_call: TRBJ2-1; cdr3_aa: CASRPTSAKQFF; cdr3_nt: TGTGCCAGCAGACCTACTAGCGCGAAGCAGTTCTTC
v_call: TRBV6-1; d_call: .; clone_size: .; cdr3_length: 17; j_call: TRBJ1-4; cdr3_aa: CASSEALTGIAGEKLFF; cdr3_nt: TGTGCCAGCAGTGAAGCCTTAACCGGGATCGCGGGGGAAAAACTGTTTTTT
v_call: TRBV5-1; d_call: .; clone_size: .; cdr3_length: 14; j_call: TRBJ2-3; cdr3_aa: CASSLSLTTDTQYF; cdr3_nt: TGCGCCAGCAGCTTGAGTCTAACTACAGATACGCAGTATTTT
v_call: TRBV2; d_call: .; clone_size: .; cdr3_length: 12; j_call: TRBJ2-7; cdr3_aa: CASRGQTYEQYF; cdr3_nt: TGTGCCAGCAGGGGACAAACCTACGAGCAGTACTTC
v_call: TRBV7-2; d_call: TRBD1; clone_size: .; cdr3_length: 14; j_call: TRBJ1-4; cdr3_aa: CASSPDRGNEKLFF; cdr3_nt: TGTGCCAGCAGCCCCGACAGGGGGAACGAAAAACTGTTTTTT
v_call: TRBV3-1/TRBV3-2; d_call: .; clone_size: .; cdr3_length: 15; j_call: TRBJ2-2; cdr3_aa: CASSTQGGGGGELFF; cdr3_nt: TGTGCCAGCAGCACCCAGGGCGGGGGCGGCGGGGAGCTGTTTTTT
v_call: TRBV11-2; d_call: .; clone_size: once; cdr3_length: 14; j_call: TRBJ2-7; cdr3_aa: CASSWGGPSYEQYF; cdr3_nt: TGTGCCAGCAGCTGGGGGGGGCCCTCCTACGAGCAGTACTTC
v_call: TRBV29-1; d_call: .; clone_size: .; cdr3_length: 13; j_call: TRBJ1-5; cdr3_aa: CSVARDSNQPQHF; cdr3_nt: TGCAGCGTTGCCCGGGATAGCAATCAGCCCCAGCATTTT
v_call: TRBV5-4; d_call: .; clone_size: once; cdr3_length: 15; j_call: TRBJ1-6; cdr3_aa: CASSLAGSSSSPLHF; cdr3_nt: TGTGCCAGCAGCTTGGCCGGTTCTTCCTCATCACCCCTCCACTTT
v_call: TRBV7-2; d_call: TRBD1; clone_size: .; cdr3_length: 16; j_call: TRBJ1-2; cdr3_aa: CASNPGPGQGASGYTF; cdr3_nt: TGTGCCAGCAACCCCGGTCCGGGACAGGGGGCTAGTGGCTACACCTTC
v_call: TRBV2; d_call: TRBD1; clone_size: .; cdr3_length: 14; j_call: TRBJ1-2; cdr3_aa: CASSEETGVRGYTF; cdr3_nt: TGTGCCAGCAGTGAAGAGACAGGGGTGCGTGGCTACACCTTC
v_call: TRBV7-2; d_call: .; clone_size: .; cdr3_length: 15; j_call: TRBJ2-3; cdr3_aa: CASSPSGARGDTQYF; cdr3_nt: TGTGCCAGCAGCCCCTCCGGGGCCCGGGGAGATACGCAGTATTTT
v_call: TRBV11-2; d_call: TRBD2; clone_size: .; cdr3_length: 17; j_call: TRBJ2-7; cdr3_aa: CASSPRGVAGEAYEQYF; cdr3_nt: TGTGCCAGCAGCCCCCGTGGAGTAGCGGGTGAGGCCTACGAGCAGTACTTC
v_call: TRBV19; d_call: .; clone_size: few; cdr3_length: 13; j_call: TRBJ2-7; cdr3_aa: CASSIKVGYEQYF; cdr3_nt: TGTGCCAGTAGTATAAAAGTCGGCTACGAGCAGTACTTC
v_call: TRBV7-9; d_call: .; clone_size: once; cdr3_length: 19; j_call: TRBJ1-2; cdr3_aa: CASSSGRRAETSPHYGYTF; cdr3_nt: TGTGCCAGCAGCTCGGGGAGGAGAGCCGAAACCTCACCTCACTATGGCTACACCTTC
v_call: TRBV7-2; d_call: .; clone_size: .; cdr3_length: 13; j_call: TRBJ1-5; cdr3_aa: CASSLDFNQPQHF; cdr3_nt: TGTGCCAGCAGCTTGGACTTCAATCAGCCCCAGCATTTT
v_call: TRBV5-4; d_call: TRBD1; clone_size: .; cdr3_length: 15; j_call: TRBJ1-2; cdr3_aa: CASSLRTGGSYGYTF; cdr3_nt: TGTGCCAGCAGCTTGAGGACAGGGGGTTCATATGGCTACACCTTC
v_call: TRBV12-2; d_call: .; clone_size: .; cdr3_length: 18; j_call: TRBJ2-1; cdr3_aa: CASRYGTSGILPYNEQFF; cdr3_nt: TGTGCAAGTCGCTACGGGACTAGCGGGATTCTCCCCTACAATGAGCAGTTCTTC
v_call: TRBV9; d_call: .; clone_size: few; cdr3_length: 15; j_call: TRBJ2-1; cdr3_aa: CASSVGWGTYNEQFF; cdr3_nt: TGTGCCAGCAGCGTAGGTTGGGGAACCTACAATGAGCAGTTCTTC
v_call: TRBV27; d_call: .; clone_size: few; cdr3_length: 16; j_call: TRBJ1-6; cdr3_aa: CASSLRMSSYNSPLHF; cdr3_nt: TGTGCCAGCAGTTTAAGGATGAGCTCCTATAATTCACCCCTCCACTTT
v_call: TRBV28; d_call: .; clone_size: .; cdr3_length: 14; j_call: TRBJ1-1; cdr3_aa: CAIEDRYMNTEAFF; cdr3_nt: TGTGCCATCGAAGACAGATACATGAACACTGAAGCTTTCTTT
v_call: TRBV27; d_call: TRBD2; clone_size: .; cdr3_length: 15; j_call: TRBJ2-1; cdr3_aa: CASSPPGSGYNEQFF; cdr3_nt: TGTGCCAGCAGTCCCCCGGGTAGCGGGTACAATGAGCAGTTCTTC
v_call: TRBV6-6; d_call: .; clone_size: .; cdr3_length: 14; j_call: TRBJ1-5; cdr3_aa: CASSSDSPDQPQHF; cdr3_nt: TGTGCCAGCAGTTCGGACAGTCCAGATCAGCCCCAGCATTTT
v_call: TRBV23-1; d_call: .; clone_size: .; cdr3_length: 15; j_call: TRBJ2-1; cdr3_aa: CAIHYGRGQYNEQFF; cdr3_nt: TGCGCCATACACTACGGGAGGGGGCAGTACAATGAGCAGTTCTTC
v_call: TRBV7-2; d_call: .; clone_size: .; cdr3_length: 11; j_call: TRBJ2-5; cdr3_aa: CASSSVETQYF; cdr3_nt: TGTGCCAGCAGCTCAGTAGAGACCCAGTACTTC